This TCR beta chain was profiled in a study of CD8 T cells in Susac syndrome. The V gene's germline CDR1 is MDHEN and CDR2 SYDVKM. This CDR3 has 15 amino acids. Trimming removed 6 bases from V and 2 bases from J; junction bases left unmatched: 6. Note on this clonotype: The target antigen is unknown.

RNA totalling roughly 0.5 to 1 ug underwent reverse transcription with random hexamers. TCRdb re-derived calls from the immunoSEQ multiplex PCR reads in MiXCR, one entry per CDR3 protein. The data hold about 240,000 distinct CDR3 sequences, with roughly 95% observed a single time. Findings of the study overall: Expansion of clones was not seen in the CD4+ T cell repertoires of Susac syndrome.

Sequencing input: CD4+ T cells from PBMCs. V is TRBV28 and J is TRBJ2-3; 9 nucleotides line up with TRBD2. The sequence was collected from a human donor with Susac syndrome. The CDR3 nucleotides are TGTGCCAGCAGCCTTAGCGGGGGTTTCACAGATACGCAGTATTTT. Amino acids: CASSLSGGFTDTQYF.